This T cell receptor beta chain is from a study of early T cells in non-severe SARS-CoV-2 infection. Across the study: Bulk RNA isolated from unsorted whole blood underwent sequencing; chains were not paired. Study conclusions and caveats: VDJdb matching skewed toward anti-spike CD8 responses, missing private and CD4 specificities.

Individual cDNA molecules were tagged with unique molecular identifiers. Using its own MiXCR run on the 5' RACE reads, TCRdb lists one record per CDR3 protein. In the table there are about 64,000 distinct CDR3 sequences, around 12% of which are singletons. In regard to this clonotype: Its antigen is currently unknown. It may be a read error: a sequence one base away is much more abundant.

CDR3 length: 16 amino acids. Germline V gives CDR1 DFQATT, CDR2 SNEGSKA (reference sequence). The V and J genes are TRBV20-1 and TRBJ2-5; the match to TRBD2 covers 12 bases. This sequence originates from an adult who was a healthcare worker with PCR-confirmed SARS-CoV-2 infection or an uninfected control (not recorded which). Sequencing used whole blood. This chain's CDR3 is CSASIGLAGYQETKYF. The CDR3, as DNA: TGCAGTGCTAGCATCGGACTAGCGGGGTACCAAGAGACCAAGTACTTC.